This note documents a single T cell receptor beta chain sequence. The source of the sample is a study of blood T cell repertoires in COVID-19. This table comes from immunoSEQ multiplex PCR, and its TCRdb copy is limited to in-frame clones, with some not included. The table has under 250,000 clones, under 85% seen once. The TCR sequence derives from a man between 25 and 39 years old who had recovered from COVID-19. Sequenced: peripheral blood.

Here the CDR3 DNA reads TGTGCCAGCAGCTTGGACCGGGACAGGGGTGAAGCTTTCTTT. It yields the protein CASSLDRDRGEAFF. V usage is TRBV11-2 and J usage is TRBJ1-1; 10 bases fit TRBD1. The CDR3 spans 14 residues. Per germline, CDR1 SGHAT and CDR2 FQNNGV. The V and J ends lost 3 bases and 7 bases, in that order; junction bases with no gene match: 5.